Included here is one TCR beta chain sequence, with context. Its specificity is unknown. The PCR ran on 60 Vbeta and 13 Jbeta primers. Sequenced by immunoSEQ multiplex PCR; TCRdb stores in-frame clones only, minus some. There are about 120,000 clones in the sample; 65% to 85% occur only once, and about 2.8% lies in the top ten. Per germline, CDR1 LGHNA and CDR2 YNFKEQ. V was trimmed by 0 bases and J by 1 base, leaving 16 bases between them. The CDR3 runs to 17 residues. The entry originates in a study of cytomegalovirus exposure and HLA in healthy donors. The study, taken as a whole, reports: Later analysis identified about 18,000 TCR beta sequences associated with HLA alleles, using a false discovery rate threshold of 0.05. With high specificity and sensitivity, the classifier reportedly diagnosed cytomegalovirus status.

The genes are TRBV4-2 and TRBJ2-7; possibly TRBD2 for D (7 bases). Sequences were obtained from PBMCs. The clonotype comes from a woman between 35 and 50 years old in good health and CMV-seropositive. The chain's CDR3 is CASSQEGAGVGSYEQYF. In nucleotides, the CDR3 is TGTGCCAGCAGCCAAGAGGGGGCGGGAGTTGGGTCCTACGAGCAGTACTTC.